This T cell receptor (beta chain) was sequenced for a study of shared clonotypes between healthy human individuals. Study results and caveats: Clonotypes shared by all four donors outscored non-shared clonotypes in generation probability.

Using immunoSEQ multiplex PCR, the repertoire was profiled, and TCRdb retains in-frame clones only, with some absent. The sample yields about 2.3 million clones, over 90% seen once. On this clone itself: What it binds is unknown.

Germline lookup yields CDR1 SQVTM and CDR2 ANQGSEA. Trimming left V 7 bases short and J 1 base short, with 13 bases between. This CDR3 region has 13 residues. The rearrangement joins TRBV29-1 to TRBJ2-5; possibly TRBD1 for D (6 bases). This clonotype was obtained from a man between 18 and 35 years old in good health. Some clones in this sample may be carry-over from other donors' samples. The sequenced sample consisted of naive CD4+ T cells from PBMCs. As to subset: CD45RA+ positively selected. Written as DNA, the CDR3 is TGCAGCGCTGTACAGGGCCTCCAAGAGACCCAGTACTTC. This gives the protein CSAVQGLQETQYF.